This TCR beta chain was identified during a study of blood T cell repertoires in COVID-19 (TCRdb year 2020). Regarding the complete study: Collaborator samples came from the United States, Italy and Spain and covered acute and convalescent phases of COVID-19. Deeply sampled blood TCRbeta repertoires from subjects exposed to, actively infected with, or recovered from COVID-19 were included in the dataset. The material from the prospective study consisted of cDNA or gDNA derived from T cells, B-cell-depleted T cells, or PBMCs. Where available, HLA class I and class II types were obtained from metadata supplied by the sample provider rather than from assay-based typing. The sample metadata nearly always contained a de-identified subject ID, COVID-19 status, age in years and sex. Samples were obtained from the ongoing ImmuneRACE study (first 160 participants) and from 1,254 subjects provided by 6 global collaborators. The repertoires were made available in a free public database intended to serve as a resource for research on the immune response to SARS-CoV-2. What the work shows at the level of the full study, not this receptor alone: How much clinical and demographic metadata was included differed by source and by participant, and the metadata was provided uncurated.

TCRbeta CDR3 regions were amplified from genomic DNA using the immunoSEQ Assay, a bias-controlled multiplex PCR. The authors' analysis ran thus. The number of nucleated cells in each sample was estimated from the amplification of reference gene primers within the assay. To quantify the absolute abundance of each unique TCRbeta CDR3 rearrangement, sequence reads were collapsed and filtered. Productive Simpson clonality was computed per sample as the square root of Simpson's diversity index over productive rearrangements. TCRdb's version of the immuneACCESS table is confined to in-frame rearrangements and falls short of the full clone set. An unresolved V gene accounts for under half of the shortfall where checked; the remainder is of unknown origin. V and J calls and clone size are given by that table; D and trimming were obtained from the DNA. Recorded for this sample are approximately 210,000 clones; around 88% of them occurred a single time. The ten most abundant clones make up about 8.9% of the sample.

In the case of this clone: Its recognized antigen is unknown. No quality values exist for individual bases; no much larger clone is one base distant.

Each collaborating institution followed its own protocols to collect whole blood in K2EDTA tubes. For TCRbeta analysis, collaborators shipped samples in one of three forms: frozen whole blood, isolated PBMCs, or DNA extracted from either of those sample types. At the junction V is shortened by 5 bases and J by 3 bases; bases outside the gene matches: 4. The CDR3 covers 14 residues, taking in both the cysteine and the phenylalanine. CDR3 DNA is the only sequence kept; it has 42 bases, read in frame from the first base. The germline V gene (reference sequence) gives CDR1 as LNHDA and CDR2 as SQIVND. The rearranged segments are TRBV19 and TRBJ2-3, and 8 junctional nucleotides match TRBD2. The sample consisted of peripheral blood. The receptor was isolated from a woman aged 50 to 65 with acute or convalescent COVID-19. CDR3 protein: CASSDSGITDTQYF. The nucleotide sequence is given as TGTGCCAGTAGTGATAGCGGGATTACAGATACGCAGTATTTT. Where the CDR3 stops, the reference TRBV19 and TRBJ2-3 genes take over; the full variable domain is DGGITQSPKYLFRKEGQNVTLSCEQNLNHDAMYWYRQDPGQGLRLIYYSQIVNDFQKGDIAEGYSVSREKKESFPLTVTSAQKNPTAFYLCASSDSGITDTQYFGPGTRLTVL.